The entry below describes one T cell receptor beta chain. Produced via immunoSEQ multiplex PCR; TCRdb's table is partial and in-frame only. Found here are around 50,000 clones, roughly 84% of them singletons; the top ten hold under 0.65%. The sample comes from a study of OX40 agonist ivuxolimab in advanced cancers. The V end was cut by 4 bases, the J end by 6 bases, with 17 bases between. The CDR3 consists of 14 residues. CDR1 and CDR2 from the germline V gene are SGHKS and YYEKEE (reference sequence). The rearrangement uses TRBV5-5 and TRBJ2-7; D is ambiguous. This TCR derives from an adult with an advanced solid tumor such as melanoma, head and neck, liver or kidney cancer. Specimen: CD4+ or CD8+ T cells sorted from blood, collected in a trial of the OX40 agonist ivuxolimab. Written as DNA, the CDR3 is TGTGCCAGCAGCCGATGGATACAAGCCGGCGAGCAGTACTTC. This sequence encodes CASSRWIQAGEQYF.